These T cell receptor beta chains were read from a single sample in a study of regulatory T cells in long-lasting Graves disease. TCRdb ran MiXCR on the multiplex PCR reads and lists one entry per CDR3 protein. The sample comprises approximately 540,000 distinct CDR3 sequences, around 13% of which are singletons, and approximately 9% rests with the top ten. This same sample was also taken into another study, of T cells in Graves' hyperthyroidism and ophthalmopathy.

The sequencing here drew on peripheral blood mononuclear cells (PBMCs), taken at new diagnosis, from a patient treated with antithyroid drugs. The source is a woman in her twenties or thirties with Graves disease. Both conserved end residues are part of each CDR3. The order of the fields is V gene, D gene, J gene, clone size, CDR3 protein, CDR3 DNA. The D gene is left open where the match is weak. Part of the rows lack a size; the others show once, few, many or a class for expanded clones.

v_call: TRBV20-1; d_call: -; j_call: TRBJ1-2; clone_size: few; cdr3_aa: CSASPPGGGPYGYTF; cdr3_nt: TGCAGTGCTAGCCCTCCTGGGGGCGGACCTTATGGCTACACCTTC
v_call: TRBV28; d_call: -; j_call: TRBJ2-1; clone_size: many; cdr3_aa: CASSLFPGSFNEQFF; cdr3_nt: TGTGCCAGCAGTTTATTTCCCGGGAGTTTTAATGAGCAGTTCTTC
v_call: TRBV5-6; d_call: -; j_call: TRBJ2-5; clone_size: many; cdr3_aa: CASSLTLGTRQETQYF; cdr3_nt: TGTGCCAGCAGCTTAACCCTCGGGACCCGGCAAGAGACCCAGTACTTC
v_call: TRBV19; d_call: TRBD2; j_call: TRBJ2-1; clone_size: many; cdr3_aa: CASTGSGRIWNEQFF; cdr3_nt: TGTGCCAGTACCGGAAGCGGGAGAATTTGGAATGAGCAGTTCTTC
v_call: TRBV24-1; d_call: TRBD1; j_call: TRBJ1-2; clone_size: many; cdr3_aa: CATSDATGKGPRGYTF; cdr3_nt: TGTGCCACCAGTGATGCGACAGGGAAAGGGCCGAGGGGCTACACCTTC
v_call: TRBV29-1; d_call: -; j_call: TRBJ1-4; clone_size: -; cdr3_aa: CSVEYSPGQKLFF; cdr3_nt: TGCAGCGTCGAATACAGTCCCGGGCAAAAACTGTTTTTT
v_call: TRBV5-1; d_call: -; j_call: TRBJ1-1; clone_size: many; cdr3_aa: CASSLNTAGTEAFF; cdr3_nt: TGCGCCAGCAGCTTGAATACAGCCGGCACTGAAGCTTTCTTT
v_call: TRBV12-5; d_call: TRBD1; j_call: TRBJ2-7; clone_size: once; cdr3_aa: CASGPQTGGTYEQYF; cdr3_nt: TGTGCTAGTGGTCCACAAACAGGGGGGACCTACGAGCAGTACTTC
v_call: TRBV11-2; d_call: -; j_call: TRBJ1-4; clone_size: many; cdr3_aa: CASPIQENEKLFF; cdr3_nt: TGTGCCAGCCCGATACAGGAGAATGAAAAACTGTTTTTT
v_call: TRBV24-1; d_call: -; j_call: TRBJ2-3; clone_size: many; cdr3_aa: CATSPTPTEADTQYF; cdr3_nt: TGTGCCACCAGTCCAACGCCAACAGAGGCAGATACGCAGTATTTT
v_call: TRBV6-1; d_call: TRBD2; j_call: TRBJ2-3; clone_size: few; cdr3_aa: CASSHSKTSGVSTDTQYF; cdr3_nt: TGTGCCAGCAGTCACAGCAAGACTAGCGGGGTTAGCACAGATACGCAGTATTTT
v_call: TRBV20-1; d_call: TRBD1; j_call: TRBJ2-7; clone_size: many; cdr3_aa: CSGLGDRVDEQYF; cdr3_nt: TGCAGTGGGTTGGGGGACAGGGTGGACGAGCAGTACTTC
v_call: TRBV20-1; d_call: TRBD1; j_call: TRBJ1-5; clone_size: -; cdr3_aa: CSASTGFIGNQPQHF; cdr3_nt: TGCAGTGCCTCGACAGGGTTCATTGGCAATCAGCCCCAGCATTTT
v_call: TRBV27; d_call: -; j_call: TRBJ1-4; clone_size: many; cdr3_aa: CASSEWGLINEKLFF; cdr3_nt: TGTGCCAGCAGTGAATGGGGACTGATTAATGAAAAACTGTTTTTT
v_call: TRBV11-1; d_call: -; j_call: TRBJ2-7; clone_size: many; cdr3_aa: CASSTHGRPIYEQYF; cdr3_nt: TGTGCCAGCAGCACTCACGGACGGCCGATCTACGAGCAGTACTTC
v_call: TRBV11-2; d_call: -; j_call: TRBJ2-7; clone_size: -; cdr3_aa: CASSPFRLRKPFHEQYF; cdr3_nt: TGTGCCAGCAGCCCCTTTCGTTTGCGGAAGCCTTTCCATGAGCAGTACTTC
v_call: TRBV28; d_call: TRBD1; j_call: TRBJ1-2; clone_size: many; cdr3_aa: CASSSPRDRGYYGYTF; cdr3_nt: TGTGCCAGCAGTTCCCCCCGGGACAGGGGTTACTATGGCTACACCTTC
v_call: TRBV6-1; d_call: -; j_call: TRBJ2-5; clone_size: many; cdr3_aa: CASSLRQFVETQYF; cdr3_nt: TGTGCCAGCAGCCTCCGACAGTTTGTAGAGACCCAGTACTTC
v_call: TRBV11-2; d_call: -; j_call: TRBJ2-5; clone_size: many; cdr3_aa: CASSLYGRQETQYF; cdr3_nt: TGTGCCAGCAGCTTATATGGTCGTCAAGAGACCCAGTACTTC
v_call: TRBV5-8; d_call: -; j_call: TRBJ2-5; clone_size: many; cdr3_aa: CASSLQIRRLETQYF; cdr3_nt: TGTGCCAGCAGCTTGCAGATTAGGCGATTGGAGACCCAGTACTTC
v_call: TRBV7-9; d_call: TRBD2; j_call: TRBJ2-1; clone_size: few; cdr3_aa: CASSSWTSGHNEQFF; cdr3_nt: TGTGCCAGCAGCTCCTGGACTAGCGGACACAATGAGCAGTTCTTC
v_call: TRBV24-1; d_call: TRBD2; j_call: TRBJ2-3; clone_size: many; cdr3_aa: CATSDPDLAGDATDTQYF; cdr3_nt: TGTGCCACCAGTGATCCGGACTTAGCGGGAGACGCGACAGATACGCAGTATTTT
v_call: TRBV9; d_call: -; j_call: TRBJ2-1; clone_size: many; cdr3_aa: CASSVDGRGNNEQFF; cdr3_nt: TGTGCCAGCAGCGTAGACGGCAGGGGAAACAATGAGCAGTTCTTC